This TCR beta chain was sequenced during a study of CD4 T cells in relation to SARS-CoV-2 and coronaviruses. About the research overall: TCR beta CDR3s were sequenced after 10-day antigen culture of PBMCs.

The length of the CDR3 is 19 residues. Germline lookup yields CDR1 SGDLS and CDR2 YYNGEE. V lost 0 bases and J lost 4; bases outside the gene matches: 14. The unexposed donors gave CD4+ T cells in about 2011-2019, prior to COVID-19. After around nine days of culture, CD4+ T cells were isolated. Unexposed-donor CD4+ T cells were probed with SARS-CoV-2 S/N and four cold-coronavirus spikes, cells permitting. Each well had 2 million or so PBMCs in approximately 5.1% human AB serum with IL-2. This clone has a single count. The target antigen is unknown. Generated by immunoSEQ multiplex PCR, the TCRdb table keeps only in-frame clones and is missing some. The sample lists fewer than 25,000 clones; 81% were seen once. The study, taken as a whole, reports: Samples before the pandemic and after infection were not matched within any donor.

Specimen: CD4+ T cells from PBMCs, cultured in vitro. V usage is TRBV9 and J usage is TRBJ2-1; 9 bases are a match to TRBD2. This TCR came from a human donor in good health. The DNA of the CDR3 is TGTGCCAGCAGCGTAGGGGCTAGCGGGATGCTTACCCAATACAATGAGCAGTTCTTC. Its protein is CASSVGASGMLTQYNEQFF.